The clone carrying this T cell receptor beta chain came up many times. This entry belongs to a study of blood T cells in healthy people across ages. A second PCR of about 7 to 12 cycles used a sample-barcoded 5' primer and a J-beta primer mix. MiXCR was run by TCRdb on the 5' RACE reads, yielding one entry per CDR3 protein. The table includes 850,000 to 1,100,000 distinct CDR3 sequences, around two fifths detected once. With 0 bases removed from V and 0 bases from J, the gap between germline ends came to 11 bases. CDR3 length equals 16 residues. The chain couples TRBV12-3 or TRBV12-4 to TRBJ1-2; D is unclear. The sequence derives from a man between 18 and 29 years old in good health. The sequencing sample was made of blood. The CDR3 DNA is TGTGCCAGCAGTTTAGCTGGTGGAGCGACTAACTATGGCTACACCTTC. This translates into CASSLAGGATNYGYTF.